This is a list of T cell receptor beta chains from one sample in a study of brain T cells in children with intractable seizures. The table came from immunoSEQ multiplex PCR; TCRdb's copy has only in-frame clones and leaves some out. The sample lists about 80,000 clones, about 90% occurring once. The sample consisted of peripheral blood, taken at surgery. The receptor set was obtained from a girl aged 2 to 9 with Rasmussen encephalitis and intractable seizures. The CDR3 runs from the conserved cysteine through the conserved F or W. Fields, in order: CDR3 protein, CDR3 DNA, D gene, V gene, clone size, J gene. D genes are given only for firm matches. Size values are once, few and many counts, or a class for expanded clones, and some rows have none.

CDR3aa: CASSKFIF
CDR3nt: TGTGCCAGCAGCAAATTTATCTTT
d_gene: -
v_gene: TRBV21-1
abundance: -
j_gene: TRBJ1-1

CDR3aa: CASSLGGPNYGYTF
CDR3nt: TGCGCCAGCAGCTTGGGTGGACCTAACTATGGCTACACCTTC
d_gene: -
v_gene: TRBV5-1
abundance: -
j_gene: TRBJ1-2

CDR3aa: CASSPSSGSGTGELFF
CDR3nt: TGTGCCAGCAGCCCTAGTTCGGGCTCTGGCACCGGGGAGCTGTTTTTT
d_gene: -
v_gene: TRBV7-7
abundance: -
j_gene: TRBJ2-2

CDR3aa: CASSVEFGLGTGGTQPQHF
CDR3nt: TGTGCCAGCAGCGTAGAATTTGGCCTCGGAACAGGGGGTACTCAGCCCCAGCATTTT
d_gene: TRBD1
v_gene: TRBV9
abundance: -
j_gene: TRBJ1-5

CDR3aa: CASSLAGRDGEKLFF
CDR3nt: TGTGCCAGCAGCTTAGCCGGGAGGGACGGTGAAAAACTGTTTTTT
d_gene: -
v_gene: TRBV11-2
abundance: -
j_gene: TRBJ1-4

CDR3aa: CSVEWGQAYYGYTF
CDR3nt: TGCAGCGTTGAATGGGGACAGGCATACTATGGCTACACCTTC
d_gene: TRBD1
v_gene: TRBV29-1
abundance: -
j_gene: TRBJ1-2

CDR3aa: CASSLTWQGPPYGYTF
CDR3nt: TGTGCCAGCAGTCTGACTTGGCAGGGCCCCCCCTATGGCTACACCTTC
d_gene: -
v_gene: TRBV2
abundance: few
j_gene: TRBJ1-2

CDR3aa: CASSQDNEQFF
CDR3nt: TGTGCCAGCAGCCAAGACAATGAGCAGTTCTTC
d_gene: -
v_gene: TRBV3-1/TRBV3-2
abundance: once
j_gene: TRBJ2-1

CDR3aa: CAWKGGRGETQYF
CDR3nt: TGTGCCTGGAAGGGTGGGCGTGGAGAGACCCAGTACTTC
d_gene: -
v_gene: TRBV30
abundance: -
j_gene: TRBJ2-5

CDR3aa: CASSIRTYNEQFF
CDR3nt: TGTGCCAGCAGTATACGGACGTACAATGAGCAGTTCTTC
d_gene: -
v_gene: TRBV2
abundance: -
j_gene: TRBJ2-1

CDR3aa: CASSPAGTVRGVRVF
CDR3nt: TGTGCCAGCTCACCTGCCGGGACTGTTCGGGGCGTCAGGGTTTTT
d_gene: -
v_gene: TRBV18
abundance: -
j_gene: TRBJ1-6

CDR3aa: CASSYSIALGTEAFF
CDR3nt: TGTGCCAGCAGTTACTCGATCGCTTTAGGGACTGAAGCTTTCTTT
d_gene: -
v_gene: TRBV6-5
abundance: once
j_gene: TRBJ1-1

CDR3aa: CASSLQGSGQPQHF
CDR3nt: TGTGCCAGCTCATTACAGGGCTCCGGGCAGCCCCAGCATTTT
d_gene: -
v_gene: TRBV18
abundance: -
j_gene: TRBJ1-5

CDR3aa: CASSQDRGGEETQYF
CDR3nt: TGTGCCAGCAGCCAAGATCGGGGCGGGGAAGAGACCCAGTACTTC
d_gene: -
v_gene: TRBV3-1/TRBV3-2
abundance: -
j_gene: TRBJ2-5

CDR3aa: CASSVDSGIRTEAFF
CDR3nt: TGTGCCAGCAGCGTAGATTCCGGGATTCGGACTGAAGCTTTCTTT
d_gene: -
v_gene: TRBV9
abundance: -
j_gene: TRBJ1-1

CDR3aa: CASSQVGRGNNEQFF
CDR3nt: TGCGCCAGCAGCCAAGTTGGCAGGGGAAACAATGAGCAGTTCTTC
d_gene: -
v_gene: TRBV4-1
abundance: -
j_gene: TRBJ2-1

CDR3aa: CASSIDPLGAAFF
CDR3nt: TGTGCCAGTAGTATAGATCCGTTGGGGGCAGCTTTCTTT
d_gene: -
v_gene: TRBV19
abundance: once
j_gene: TRBJ1-1

CDR3aa: CASSATGGPQETQYF
CDR3nt: TGTGCCAGCAGCGCCACAGGGGGACCCCAAGAGACCCAGTACTTC
d_gene: TRBD1
v_gene: TRBV13
abundance: once
j_gene: TRBJ2-5

CDR3aa: CASTDRGGFSYGYTF
CDR3nt: TGTGCCAGCACTGACAGGGGGGGTTTTAGCTATGGCTACACCTTC
d_gene: TRBD1
v_gene: TRBV2
abundance: -
j_gene: TRBJ1-2

CDR3aa: CASSIDGRENQPQHF
CDR3nt: TGTGCCAGCAGTATAGACGGACGGGAGAATCAGCCCCAGCATTTT
d_gene: -
v_gene: TRBV28
abundance: once
j_gene: TRBJ1-5

CDR3aa: CASSPRTSAGELFF
CDR3nt: TGTGCCAGCAGCCCACGGACTAGCGCCGGGGAGCTGTTTTTT
d_gene: TRBD2
v_gene: TRBV3-1/TRBV3-2
abundance: -
j_gene: TRBJ2-2

CDR3aa: CASSFTGDPYQETQYF
CDR3nt: TGTGCCAGCAGTTTCACAGGGGACCCGTACCAAGAGACCCAGTACTTC
d_gene: TRBD1
v_gene: TRBV28
abundance: -
j_gene: TRBJ2-5

CDR3aa: CASSLQREFKSEQFF
CDR3nt: TGTGCCAGCAGCTTGCAGCGGGAGTTTAAGAGTGAGCAGTTCTTC
d_gene: TRBD2
v_gene: TRBV11-1
abundance: -
j_gene: TRBJ2-1

CDR3aa: CATSDMMGPKFDGKNTDTQYF
CDR3nt: TGTGCCACCAGTGATATGATGGGTCCCAAGTTCGATGGGAAGAACACAGATACGCAGTATTTT
d_gene: -
v_gene: TRBV24-1
abundance: -
j_gene: TRBJ2-3

CDR3aa: CASSFSAGGEQFF
CDR3nt: TGTGCCAGCAGCTTCTCAGCGGGAGGTGAGCAGTTCTTC
d_gene: TRBD2
v_gene: TRBV7-2
abundance: -
j_gene: TRBJ2-1

CDR3aa: CASSQRQGEYNSPLHF
CDR3nt: TGTGCCAGCAGCCAAAGGCAGGGGGAGTATAATTCACCCCTCCACTTT
d_gene: TRBD1
v_gene: TRBV3-1/TRBV3-2
abundance: -
j_gene: TRBJ1-6

CDR3aa: CASSEALVTHGNSPLHF
CDR3nt: TGTGCCAGCAGTGAAGCGCTTGTGACACACGGGAATTCACCCCTCCACTTT
d_gene: -
v_gene: TRBV6-1
abundance: -
j_gene: TRBJ1-6

CDR3aa: CASSLVAGNTEAFF
CDR3nt: TGCGCCAGCAGCTTGGTGGCGGGGAACACTGAAGCTTTCTTT
d_gene: -
v_gene: TRBV5-1
abundance: -
j_gene: TRBJ1-1

CDR3aa: CASSQRAGTAPGETQYF
CDR3nt: TGTGCCAGCAGCCAACGAGCCGGGACCGCCCCAGGGGAGACCCAGTACTTC
d_gene: -
v_gene: TRBV7-9
abundance: -
j_gene: TRBJ2-5

CDR3aa: CSLTRNNEQFF
CDR3nt: TGCAGTCTGACTAGAAACAATGAGCAGTTCTTC
d_gene: -
v_gene: TRBV20-1
abundance: -
j_gene: TRBJ2-1

CDR3aa: CASSLGLARQETQYF
CDR3nt: TGCGCCAGCAGCTTGGGACTAGCGCGGCAAGAGACCCAGTACTTC
d_gene: TRBD2
v_gene: TRBV5-1
abundance: -
j_gene: TRBJ2-5

CDR3aa: CSVYQGWAYGYTF
CDR3nt: TGCAGCGTTTACCAGGGGTGGGCCTATGGCTACACCTTC
d_gene: -
v_gene: TRBV29-1
abundance: -
j_gene: TRBJ1-2

CDR3aa: CASSSGGELFF
CDR3nt: TGTGCCAGCAGCTCCGGCGGGGAGCTGTTTTTT
d_gene: -
v_gene: TRBV7-9
abundance: -
j_gene: TRBJ2-2

CDR3aa: CASSQEPGARYGYTF
CDR3nt: TGTGCCAGCAGCCAAGAGCCGGGCGCGCGGTATGGCTACACCTTC
d_gene: -
v_gene: TRBV14
abundance: -
j_gene: TRBJ1-2

CDR3aa: CASSRRQGPDQPQHF
CDR3nt: TGTGCCAGCAGCCGCCGACAGGGACCCGATCAGCCCCAGCATTTT
d_gene: TRBD1
v_gene: TRBV14
abundance: -
j_gene: TRBJ1-5